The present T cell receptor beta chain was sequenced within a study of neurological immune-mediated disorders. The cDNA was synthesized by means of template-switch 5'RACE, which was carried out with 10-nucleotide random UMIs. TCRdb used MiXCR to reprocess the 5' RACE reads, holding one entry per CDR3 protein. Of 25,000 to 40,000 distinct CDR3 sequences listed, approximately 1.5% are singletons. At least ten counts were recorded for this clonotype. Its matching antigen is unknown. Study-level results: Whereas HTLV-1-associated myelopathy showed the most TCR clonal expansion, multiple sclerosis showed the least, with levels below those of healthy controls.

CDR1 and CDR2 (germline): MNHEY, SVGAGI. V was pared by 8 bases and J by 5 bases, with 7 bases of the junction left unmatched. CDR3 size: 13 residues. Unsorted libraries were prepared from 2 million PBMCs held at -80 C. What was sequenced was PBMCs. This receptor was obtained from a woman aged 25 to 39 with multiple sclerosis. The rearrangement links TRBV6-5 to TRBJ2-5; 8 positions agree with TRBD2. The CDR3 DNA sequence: TGTGCCAGCCTCGGGGGGGCGGGGGAGACCCAGTACTTC. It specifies CASLGGAGETQYF.